Listed here are 11 T cell receptor beta chains from one sample, sequenced in a study of T cell clonotyping in hematopoietic cell transplantation. Only in-frame clones appear in the TCRdb table, and some are missing; sequencing was by immunoSEQ multiplex PCR. The table shows about 16,000 clones, with 70% to 90% occurring only once. The source material was peripheral blood mononuclear cells. The receptors were sampled from a woman in her thirties or forties in good health. Some clones in this sample may be carry-over from other donors' samples.

The chain combines TRBV29-1 with TRBJ1-3, with D uncertain. The V and J ends lost 4 bases and 0 bases respectively, with 4 bases between them. Looked up from germline, CDR1 is SQVTM and CDR2 is ANQGSEA. This CDR3 spans 12 amino acids. CDR3: CSVAFSGNTIYF. CDR3 DNA: TGCAGCGTTGCTTTCTCTGGAAACACCATATATTTT.

This chain joins TRBV6-6 and TRBJ1-2; 9 bases map to TRBD1. There are 13 residues in the CDR3. The germline V gene has CDR1 MNHNY and CDR2 SVGAGI (reference sequence). V dropped 1 base and J dropped 6; count of bases not matched to a gene: 0. The CDR3 loop reads CASSYWTGDGYTF. The CDR3 nucleotides read TGTGCCAGCAGTTACTGGACAGGGGATGGCTACACCTTC.

The chain links TRBV6-6 to TRBJ2-1, with TRBD1 as a possible D gene (6 bases). This CDR3 spans 14 amino acids. V was trimmed by 8 bases and J by 1 base, leaving 12 bases between them. Germline assignment: CDR1 MNHNY and CDR2 SVGAGI (reference sequence). As DNA, the CDR3 is TGTGCCAGCGGGTCGGACAGTTCCTACAATGAGCAGTTCTTC. This gives the protein CASGSDSSYNEQFF.

This chain joins TRBV11-2 and TRBJ1-3; no reliable D call. V was pared by 5 bases and J by 1 base, with 9 bases between. Germline V CDR1 and CDR2: SGHAT, FQNNGV. This CDR3 comprises 14 residues. The CDR3 protein is CASSPSGSGNTIYF. CDR3 nucleotide sequence: TGTGCCAGCAGCCCCTCGGGGTCTGGAAACACCATATATTTT.

The chain links TRBV11-2 to TRBJ1-6; possibly TRBD1 for D (5 bases). V was cut by 2 bases and J by 11 bases, with 7 bases left in between. This CDR3 contains 12 residues. CDR1 is SGHAT, CDR2 FQNNGV, per germline. The CDR3 DNA sequence: TGTGCCAGCAGCTTAAGGGGTACACCCCTCCACTTT. Its translation is CASSLRGTPLHF.

This chain connects TRBV6-6 to TRBJ2-7; a weak D match, TRBD2 (5 bases). V lost 5 bases and J 2 bases, leaving 10 bases between the germline ends. CDR1 MNHNY and CDR2 SVGAGI come from the germline V gene (reference sequence). The CDR3 is 13 residues long. CDR3 nucleotides: TGTGCCAGCAGTCCGGACGGGGCCTACGAGCAGTACTTC. Protein product: CASSPDGAYEQYF.

The chain employs TRBV25-1 and TRBJ2-1; D remains unclear. V was shortened by 4 bases and J by 7 bases, with 11 bases between the two germline ends. Germline CDR1 MGHDK, CDR2 SYGVNS. The CDR3 runs 13 residues. The CDR3 region is CASSGYGGNEQFF. The CDR3 DNA sequence: TGTGCCAGCAGTGGATATGGTGGGAATGAGCAGTTCTTC.

V usage is TRBV6-5 and J usage is TRBJ2-7; 8 nucleotides match TRBD1. The junction had 0 bases not matched to a gene; V was cut back by 6 bases and J by 2 bases. The V gene's germline CDR1 is MNHEY and CDR2 SVGAGI. The CDR3 is made up of 12 amino acids. In nucleotides, the CDR3 is TGTGCCAGCAGGACAGGGGCCTACGAGCAGTACTTC. Translated, it gives CASRTGAYEQYF.

V gene TRBV28 combines with J gene TRBJ1-3; D is unclear. Germline lookup yields CDR1 MDHEN and CDR2 SYDVKM. Between the trimmed V and J ends, which lost 6 bases and 3 bases, there was a span of 18 bases. The CDR3 has 16 residues. CDR3 coding DNA: TGTGCCAGCAGCCAATGGACGTCTAGACTTGGAAACACCATATATTTT. This sequence encodes CASSQWTSRLGNTIYF.

This clone was seen only once. This sequence joins TRBV5-1 and TRBJ1-1; TRBD1 might be the D (5 bases). The V and J ends lost 0 bases and 7 bases respectively, with 10 bases between them. Per germline, CDR1 SGHRS and CDR2 YFSETQ. The CDR3 is made up of 13 amino acids. CDR3 bases: TGCGCCAGCAGCTTGGGAGGGGACGGTGAAGCTTTCTTT. As protein: CASSLGGDGEAFF.

For this clone: Distinct nucleotide sequences in the sample also encode this CDR3. The chain uses TRBV10-3 and TRBJ1-2, with unresolved D. Germline V CDR1 and CDR2: ENHRY, SYGVKD. Trimming took off 0 bases at V and 1 base at J, with 6 bases between the two ends. The CDR3 is 14 residues long. The chain's CDR3 is CAISESGSNYGYTF. CDR3 nucleotide sequence: TGTGCCATCAGTGAGTCGGGTAGTAACTATGGCTACACCTTC.